The rows below give T cell receptor beta chains drawn from one sample of a study of T cells in Graves' hyperthyroidism and ophthalmopathy. In TCRdb, the multiplex PCR reads were re-called with MiXCR into one record per CDR3 protein. The data show 400,000 or so distinct CDR3 sequences, approximately 14% seen once. Sequenced sample: blood. These receptors were taken from a woman aged 60 to 75 with Graves' ophthalmopathy. The CDR3 runs from the conserved cysteine through the conserved F or W. The D gene is left open where the match is weak. Size tells how often a clone was seen (once, few, many) or the class of an expanded clone, and some rows leave it out.

D gene: TRBD1; V gene: TRBV6-5; clone size: many; J gene: TRBJ2-7; CDR3 protein: CASSYSPPGQGFYEQYF; CDR3 DNA: TGTGCCAGCAGTTACTCTCCTCCGGGACAGGGTTTCTACGAGCAGTACTTC
D gene: .; V gene: TRBV15; clone size: few; J gene: TRBJ2-5; CDR3 protein: CATSRPGETQYF; CDR3 DNA: TGTGCCACCAGCAGACCCGGGGAGACCCAGTACTTC
D gene: TRBD2; V gene: TRBV5-6; clone size: .; J gene: TRBJ2-1; CDR3 protein: CASSFGLAGGEQFF; CDR3 DNA: TGTGCCAGCAGCTTCGGACTAGCGGGAGGAGAGCAGTTCTTC
D gene: TRBD2; V gene: TRBV9; clone size: .; J gene: TRBJ2-2; CDR3 protein: CASQRAGAGRYGELFF; CDR3 DNA: TGTGCCAGCCAGCGGGCGGGAGCGGGTCGGTACGGGGAGCTGTTTTTT
D gene: .; V gene: TRBV12-3/TRBV12-4; clone size: many; J gene: TRBJ1-5; CDR3 protein: CASSSGDAGNQPQHF; CDR3 DNA: TGTGCCAGCAGTTCAGGGGACGCGGGCAATCAGCCCCAGCATTTT
D gene: .; V gene: TRBV28; clone size: many; J gene: TRBJ1-2; CDR3 protein: CASSSGSYGYTF; CDR3 DNA: TGTGCCAGCAGTTCAGGGAGCTATGGCTACACCTTC
D gene: TRBD1; V gene: TRBV11-2; clone size: many; J gene: TRBJ2-5; CDR3 protein: CASSPWTGGETQYF; CDR3 DNA: TGTGCCAGCAGCCCGTGGACAGGGGGCGAGACCCAGTACTTC
D gene: TRBD1; V gene: TRBV20-1; clone size: many; J gene: TRBJ2-5; CDR3 protein: CSARDRPGGLETQYF; CDR3 DNA: TGCAGTGCTAGAGATAGGCCAGGGGGTTTGGAGACCCAGTACTTC
D gene: .; V gene: TRBV20-1; clone size: .; J gene: TRBJ1-6; CDR3 protein: CSARETRGVGSPLHF; CDR3 DNA: TGCAGTGCTAGAGAGACTAGGGGTGTGGGGTCACCCCTCCACTTT
D gene: .; V gene: TRBV6-2/TRBV6-3; clone size: .; J gene: TRBJ2-1; CDR3 protein: CASSSLPWDEQFF; CDR3 DNA: TGTGCCAGCAGTTCGCTGCCCTGGGATGAGCAGTTCTTC
D gene: TRBD1; V gene: TRBV6-1; clone size: .; J gene: TRBJ1-6; CDR3 protein: CASGRDRVDSPLHF; CDR3 DNA: TGTGCCAGCGGGAGGGACAGGGTTGATTCACCCCTCCACTTT
D gene: TRBD1; V gene: TRBV11-2; clone size: many; J gene: TRBJ2-7; CDR3 protein: CASSFLTGPLQEQYF; CDR3 DNA: TGTGCCAGCAGCTTTTTGACAGGGCCCCTGCAGGAGCAGTACTTC
D gene: .; V gene: TRBV5-1; clone size: many; J gene: TRBJ2-3; CDR3 protein: CASSLEALGDTQYF; CDR3 DNA: TGCGCCAGCAGCTTGGAAGCGTTGGGGGATACGCAGTATTTT
D gene: TRBD2; V gene: TRBV7-2; clone size: few; J gene: TRBJ2-1; CDR3 protein: CASSPPGLARGGQFF; CDR3 DNA: TGTGCCAGCAGCCCCCCGGGACTAGCGAGGGGCGGGCAGTTCTTC
D gene: TRBD1; V gene: TRBV25-1; clone size: .; J gene: TRBJ1-2; CDR3 protein: CASNRGGTGDYGYTF; CDR3 DNA: TGTGCCAGCAACCGAGGTGGGACAGGGGACTATGGCTACACCTTC
D gene: TRBD2; V gene: TRBV15; clone size: many; J gene: TRBJ2-2; CDR3 protein: CATSRAPSGIPGELFF; CDR3 DNA: TGTGCCACCAGCAGAGCCCCGAGCGGGATACCCGGGGAGCTGTTTTTT
D gene: TRBD2; V gene: TRBV11-1; clone size: many; J gene: TRBJ2-3; CDR3 protein: CASSSFSGTTDTQYF; CDR3 DNA: TGTGCCAGCAGCTCCTTTAGCGGGACCACAGATACGCAGTATTTT
D gene: TRBD1; V gene: TRBV2; clone size: many; J gene: TRBJ1-6; CDR3 protein: CASRKDRGSSPLHF; CDR3 DNA: TGTGCCAGCAGGAAGGACAGGGGGAGCTCACCCCTCCACTTT
D gene: .; V gene: TRBV20-1; clone size: many; J gene: TRBJ2-7; CDR3 protein: CSARDSKGPPAYEQYF; CDR3 DNA: TGCAGTGCTAGAGATTCGAAGGGACCCCCTGCCTACGAGCAGTACTTC
D gene: .; V gene: TRBV20-1; clone size: many; J gene: TRBJ2-2; CDR3 protein: CSARDRGTGSMRELFF; CDR3 DNA: TGCAGTGCTAGAGATCGGGGAACCGGATCAATGAGGGAGCTGTTTTTT
D gene: .; V gene: TRBV20-1; clone size: many; J gene: TRBJ2-7; CDR3 protein: CSASPGISYEQYF; CDR3 DNA: TGCAGTGCTAGCCCCGGCATTTCCTACGAGCAGTACTTC
D gene: TRBD2; V gene: TRBV12-3/TRBV12-4; clone size: many; J gene: TRBJ2-1; CDR3 protein: CASSPRTSGRAGNEQFF; CDR3 DNA: TGTGCCAGCAGTCCGAGGACTAGCGGGAGGGCGGGGAATGAGCAGTTCTTC
D gene: TRBD2; V gene: TRBV4-1; clone size: .; J gene: TRBJ2-1; CDR3 protein: CASRKGATSGSSYNEQFF; CDR3 DNA: TGCGCCAGCCGAAAGGGGGCGACTAGCGGGAGCTCCTACAATGAGCAGTTCTTC
D gene: TRBD1; V gene: TRBV7-2; clone size: .; J gene: TRBJ1-3; CDR3 protein: CASSRNRGGNTIYF; CDR3 DNA: TGTGCCAGCAGCAGGAACAGGGGTGGAAACACCATATATTTT
D gene: TRBD2; V gene: TRBV5-1; clone size: many; J gene: TRBJ2-5; CDR3 protein: CASRDGALAEETQYF; CDR3 DNA: TGCGCCAGCAGGGATGGGGCACTAGCGGAAGAGACCCAGTACTTC
D gene: .; V gene: TRBV20-1; clone size: many; J gene: TRBJ2-7; CDR3 protein: CSARFQSYEQYF; CDR3 DNA: TGCAGTGCTAGATTTCAGTCCTACGAGCAGTACTTC
D gene: .; V gene: TRBV7-3; clone size: many; J gene: TRBJ1-1; CDR3 protein: CASSPWGDNTEAFF; CDR3 DNA: TGTGCCAGCAGCCCTTGGGGCGATAACACTGAAGCTTTCTTT
D gene: TRBD2; V gene: TRBV7-2; clone size: .; J gene: TRBJ2-5; CDR3 protein: CASSPRGLARSQETQYF; CDR3 DNA: TGTGCCAGCAGCCCGAGGGGACTAGCGCGATCCCAAGAGACCCAGTACTTC
D gene: TRBD2; V gene: TRBV2; clone size: .; J gene: TRBJ2-1; CDR3 protein: CSTSLAGVVDEQFF; CDR3 DNA: TGTTCCACGTCACTAGCGGGAGTAGTGGATGAGCAGTTCTTC
D gene: .; V gene: TRBV7-2; clone size: many; J gene: TRBJ2-3; CDR3 protein: CASSLRRGGGADTQYF; CDR3 DNA: TGTGCCAGCAGCTTAAGGAGGGGAGGAGGGGCGGATACGCAGTATTTT
D gene: TRBD1; V gene: TRBV20-1; clone size: many; J gene: TRBJ1-2; CDR3 protein: CSARDVGTDYGYTF; CDR3 DNA: TGCAGTGCTAGAGATGTTGGGACAGACTATGGCTACACCTTC
D gene: TRBD2; V gene: TRBV20-1; clone size: many; J gene: TRBJ2-7; CDR3 protein: CSAPRTSGRATSYEQYF; CDR3 DNA: TGCAGTGCCCCCCGGACTAGCGGGAGAGCTACCTCCTACGAGCAGTACTTC
D gene: .; V gene: TRBV7-8; clone size: many; J gene: TRBJ1-5; CDR3 protein: CASSLIAGPQPQHF; CDR3 DNA: TGTGCCAGCAGCTTAATCGCAGGCCCTCAGCCCCAGCATTTT
D gene: .; V gene: TRBV6-2/TRBV6-3; clone size: .; J gene: TRBJ1-3; CDR3 protein: CASSYGGTGNTIYF; CDR3 DNA: TGTGCCAGCAGTTACGGGGGTACTGGAAACACCATATATTTT
D gene: TRBD2; V gene: TRBV9; clone size: .; J gene: TRBJ2-1; CDR3 protein: CASSVYGTSGTDEQFF; CDR3 DNA: TGTGCCAGCAGCGTCTACGGGACTAGCGGGACAGATGAGCAGTTCTTC
D gene: .; V gene: TRBV7-9; clone size: many; J gene: TRBJ2-1; CDR3 protein: CASSLGAEPRLDEQFF; CDR3 DNA: TGTGCCAGCAGCTTAGGGGCGGAACCGAGGTTGGATGAGCAGTTCTTC
D gene: .; V gene: TRBV6-1; clone size: many; J gene: TRBJ2-6; CDR3 protein: CASSEKEYVSSGANVLTF; CDR3 DNA: TGTGCCAGCAGCGAAAAAGAATATGTCAGCTCTGGGGCCAACGTCCTGACTTTC
D gene: TRBD2; V gene: TRBV28; clone size: many; J gene: TRBJ2-1; CDR3 protein: CASRTSGMYNEQFF; CDR3 DNA: TGTGCCAGCAGGACTAGCGGGATGTACAATGAGCAGTTCTTC
D gene: TRBD2; V gene: TRBV12-5; clone size: many; J gene: TRBJ2-3; CDR3 protein: CASGLVSGSGTDTQYF; CDR3 DNA: TGTGCTAGTGGTTTGGTTAGCGGGAGTGGGACAGATACGCAGTATTTT
D gene: .; V gene: TRBV24-1; clone size: many; J gene: TRBJ2-1; CDR3 protein: CATSDPGYNEQFF; CDR3 DNA: TGTGCCACCAGTGATCCCGGGTACAATGAGCAGTTCTTC
D gene: TRBD2; V gene: TRBV20-1; clone size: many; J gene: TRBJ2-7; CDR3 protein: CSANRLAVFLGEQYF; CDR3 DNA: TGCAGTGCTAACCGACTAGCGGTCTTCCTCGGCGAGCAGTACTTC
D gene: .; V gene: TRBV6-5; clone size: .; J gene: TRBJ1-4; CDR3 protein: CASSYSANEKLFF; CDR3 DNA: TGTGCCAGCAGTTACTCGGCTAATGAAAAACTGTTTTTT
D gene: TRBD2; V gene: TRBV9; clone size: .; J gene: TRBJ2-1; CDR3 protein: CASSLTSGRAEQFF; CDR3 DNA: TGTGCCAGCAGTTTAACTAGCGGGCGCGCTGAGCAGTTCTTC
D gene: .; V gene: TRBV4-1; clone size: many; J gene: TRBJ2-7; CDR3 protein: CASSQMTSREQYF; CDR3 DNA: TGCGCCAGCAGCCAAATGACATCCCGGGAGCAGTACTTC
D gene: TRBD2; V gene: TRBV20-1; clone size: .; J gene: TRBJ2-1; CDR3 protein: CSATGLAGGRGEQFF; CDR3 DNA: TGCAGTGCTACGGGACTAGCGGGAGGGAGGGGTGAGCAGTTCTTC
D gene: .; V gene: TRBV11-2; clone size: .; J gene: TRBJ2-3; CDR3 protein: CASSLRRGFGTDTQYF; CDR3 DNA: TGTGCCAGCAGCTTAAGGCGAGGGTTTGGCACAGATACGCAGTATTTT
D gene: .; V gene: TRBV2; clone size: many; J gene: TRBJ1-2; CDR3 protein: CASSETGRYGYTF; CDR3 DNA: TGTGCCAGCAGTGAAACAGGGAGGTATGGCTACACCTTC
D gene: .; V gene: TRBV28; clone size: many; J gene: TRBJ2-4; CDR3 protein: CASSTGSLAKNIQYF; CDR3 DNA: TGTGCCAGCAGTACTGGGTCCCTCGCCAAAAACATTCAGTACTTC
D gene: .; V gene: TRBV10-1; clone size: few; J gene: TRBJ2-5; CDR3 protein: CASSEWGSSGTQYF; CDR3 DNA: TGCGCCAGCAGTGAGTGGGGCTCTTCGGGGACCCAGTACTTC
D gene: TRBD2; V gene: TRBV4-2; clone size: few; J gene: TRBJ2-3; CDR3 protein: CASSFRTSGVTDTQYF; CDR3 DNA: TGTGCCAGCAGCTTCCGGACTAGCGGGGTCACAGATACGCAGTATTTT
D gene: .; V gene: TRBV12-3/TRBV12-4; clone size: few; J gene: TRBJ1-5; CDR3 protein: CASSFGSYSNQPQHF; CDR3 DNA: TGTGCCAGCAGTTTTGGCAGTTATAGCAATCAGCCCCAGCATTTT
D gene: TRBD2; V gene: TRBV20-1; clone size: many; J gene: TRBJ2-5; CDR3 protein: CSFEAGGPAFQETQYF; CDR3 DNA: TGCAGCTTTGAAGCGGGAGGCCCGGCCTTTCAAGAGACCCAGTACTTC
D gene: .; V gene: TRBV5-1; clone size: .; J gene: TRBJ2-1; CDR3 protein: CASSLGESTSYNEQFF; CDR3 DNA: TGCGCCAGCAGCTTAGGCGAGTCAACCTCCTACAATGAGCAGTTCTTC
D gene: .; V gene: TRBV6-6; clone size: few; J gene: TRBJ1-1; CDR3 protein: CASSYSNLNTEAFF; CDR3 DNA: TGTGCCAGCAGTTACTCGAACCTGAACACTGAAGCTTTCTTT
D gene: TRBD1; V gene: TRBV7-2; clone size: many; J gene: TRBJ1-5; CDR3 protein: CASSLATGGYQPQHF; CDR3 DNA: TGTGCCAGCAGCTTAGCGACAGGGGGTTATCAGCCCCAGCATTTT